The TCR beta chain under discussion was sequenced for a study of shared clonotypes between healthy human individuals. In the study overall: The people who gave samples were a couple of women and three men aged 18 to 49.

The CDR3 covers 16 residues. Germline values: CDR1 SGHTA, CDR2 FQGNSA. Trimming removed 2 bases from V and 2 bases from J; junction bases left unmatched: 8. The authors distributed each subset's genomic DNA evenly over several immunoSEQ plates. Unsorted PBMC DNA was run through sequencing on ten immunoSEQ deep assay plates. Clones were sequenced by immunoSEQ multiplex PCR, and TCRdb holds only the in-frame ones, with some missing. In the table there are about 470,000 clones, about 85% of which are singletons. The study, taken as a whole, reports: Investigators expected sequencing depth to affect clonotype sharing among donors.

This clone was found once. Its antigen is as yet unknown. The TCR was taken from a woman aged 40 to 55 in good health. Some clones in this sample may be carry-over from other donors' samples. The chain has TRBV7-2 and TRBJ2-5; 7 nucleotides align to TRBD2. The sample taken for sequencing was PBMCs. The CDR3 spells CASSLMGVGGQETQYF. CDR3 bases: TGTGCCAGCAGCTTAATGGGTGTGGGAGGGCAAGAGACCCAGTACTTC.